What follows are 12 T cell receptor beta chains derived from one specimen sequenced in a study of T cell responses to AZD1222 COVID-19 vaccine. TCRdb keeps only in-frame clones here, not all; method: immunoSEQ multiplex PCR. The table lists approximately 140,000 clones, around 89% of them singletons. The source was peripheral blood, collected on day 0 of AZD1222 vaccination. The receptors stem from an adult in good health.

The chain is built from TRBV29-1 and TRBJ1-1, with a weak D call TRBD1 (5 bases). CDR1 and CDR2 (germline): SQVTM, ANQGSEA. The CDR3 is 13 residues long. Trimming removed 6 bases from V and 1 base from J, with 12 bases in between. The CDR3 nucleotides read TGCAGCGTGGCGACTCAGGGGAACACTGAAGCTTTCTTT. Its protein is CSVATQGNTEAFF.

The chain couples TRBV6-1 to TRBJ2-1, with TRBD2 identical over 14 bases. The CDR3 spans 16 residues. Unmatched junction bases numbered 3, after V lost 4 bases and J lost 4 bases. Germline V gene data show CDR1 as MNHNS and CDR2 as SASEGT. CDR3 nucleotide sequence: TGTGCCAGCAGTGGACTAGCGGGGGGGACTTACAATGAGCAGTTCTTC. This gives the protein CASSGLAGGTYNEQFF.

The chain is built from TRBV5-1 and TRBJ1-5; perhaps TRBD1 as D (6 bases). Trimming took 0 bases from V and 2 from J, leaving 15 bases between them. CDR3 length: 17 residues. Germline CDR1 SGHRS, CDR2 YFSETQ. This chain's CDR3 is CASSLDGTPGGNQPQHF. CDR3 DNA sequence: TGCGCCAGCAGCTTGGACGGGACACCAGGCGGCAATCAGCCCCAGCATTTT.

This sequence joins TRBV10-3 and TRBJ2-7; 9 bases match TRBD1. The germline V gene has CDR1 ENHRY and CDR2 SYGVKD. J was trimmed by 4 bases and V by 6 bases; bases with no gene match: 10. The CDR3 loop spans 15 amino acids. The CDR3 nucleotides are TGTGCCATCAGCCTATCGGGACAGGGAGATTACGAGCAGTACTTC. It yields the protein CAISLSGQGDYEQYF.

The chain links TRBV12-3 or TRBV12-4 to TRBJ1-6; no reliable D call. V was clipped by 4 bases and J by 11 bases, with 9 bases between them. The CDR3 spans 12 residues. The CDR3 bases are TGTGCCAGCAGTTATGGTTCGGCACCCCTCCACTTT. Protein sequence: CASSYGSAPLHF.

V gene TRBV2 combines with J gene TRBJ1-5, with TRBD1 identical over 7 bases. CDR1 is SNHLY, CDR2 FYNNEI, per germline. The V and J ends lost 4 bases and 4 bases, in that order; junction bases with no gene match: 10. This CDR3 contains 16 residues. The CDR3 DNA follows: TGTGCCAGCAGTGCTAGAGGGACAGCCAGTAATCAGCCCCAGCATTTT. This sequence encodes CASSARGTASNQPQHF.

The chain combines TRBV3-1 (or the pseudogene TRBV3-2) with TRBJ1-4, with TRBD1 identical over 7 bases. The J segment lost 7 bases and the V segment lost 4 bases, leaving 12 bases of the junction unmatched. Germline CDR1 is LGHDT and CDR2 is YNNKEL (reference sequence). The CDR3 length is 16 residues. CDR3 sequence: CASSPLRQGSGEKLFF. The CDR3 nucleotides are TGTGCCAGCAGCCCACTCAGACAGGGCAGTGGTGAAAAACTGTTTTTT.

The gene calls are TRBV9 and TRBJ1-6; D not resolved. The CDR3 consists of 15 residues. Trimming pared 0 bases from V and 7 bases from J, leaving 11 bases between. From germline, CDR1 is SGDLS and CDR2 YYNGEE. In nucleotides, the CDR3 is TGTGCCAGCAGCGTAGGGGGTACACAGAATTCACCCCTCCACTTT. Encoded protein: CASSVGGTQNSPLHF.

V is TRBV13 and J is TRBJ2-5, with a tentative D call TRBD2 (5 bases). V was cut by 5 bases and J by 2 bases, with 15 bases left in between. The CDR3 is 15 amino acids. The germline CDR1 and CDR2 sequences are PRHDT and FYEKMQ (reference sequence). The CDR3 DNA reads TGTGCCAGCAGCCCCGCCCCGGGATCACAAGAGACCCAGTACTTC. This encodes CASSPAPGSQETQYF.

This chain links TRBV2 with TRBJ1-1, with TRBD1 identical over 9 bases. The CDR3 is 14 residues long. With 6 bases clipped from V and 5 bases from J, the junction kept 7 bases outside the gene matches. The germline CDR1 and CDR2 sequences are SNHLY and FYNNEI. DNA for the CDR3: TGTGCCAGCAGCCGGGACAGGGACTTGACTGAAGCTTTCTTT. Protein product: CASSRDRDLTEAFF. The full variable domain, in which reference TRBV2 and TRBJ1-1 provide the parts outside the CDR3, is EPEVTQTPSHQVTQMGQEVILRCVPISNHLYFYWYRQILGQKVEFLVSFYNNEISEKSEIFDDQFSVERPDGSNFTLKIRSTKLEDSAMYFCASSRDRDLTEAFFGQGTRLTVV.

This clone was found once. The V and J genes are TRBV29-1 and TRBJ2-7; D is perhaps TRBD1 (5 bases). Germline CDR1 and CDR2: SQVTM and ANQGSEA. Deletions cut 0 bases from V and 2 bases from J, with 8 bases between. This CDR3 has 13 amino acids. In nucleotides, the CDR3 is TGCAGCGTTGAAGATCAACAGGCCTACGAGCAGTACTTC. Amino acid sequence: CSVEDQQAYEQYF.

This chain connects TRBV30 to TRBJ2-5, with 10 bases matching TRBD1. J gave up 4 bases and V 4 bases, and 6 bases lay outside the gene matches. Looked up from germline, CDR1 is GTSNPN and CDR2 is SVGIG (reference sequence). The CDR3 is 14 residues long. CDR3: CAWMGTGAPETQYF. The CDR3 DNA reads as TGTGCCTGGATGGGGACAGGGGCCCCAGAGACCCAGTACTTC.